This is a list of T cell receptor beta chains from one sample in a study of vaccination and CD4 T cells after COVID-19. These receptors' antigens are unknown. One entry per CDR3 protein, called by TCRdb with MiXCR from the PCR reads. The sample records approximately 26,000 distinct CDR3 sequences, 50% to 75% being singletons. Sequencing was performed on CD4+ T cells from blood, cultured in vitro. The receptors were gathered from a human donor who had recovered from COVID-19. The CDR3 runs from the conserved cysteine through the conserved F or W. A D gene is named only where the DNA matches it firmly. For some rows the clone size is stated as once, few or many, or as a class when expanded; others skip it.

DNA: TGTGCCAGCAGTACCATGGACAGGACGACCAACACTGAAGCTTTCTTT
CDR3: CASSTMDRTTNTEAFF
length: 16
J: TRBJ1-1
size: .
V: TRBV28
D: TRBD1

DNA: TGTGCCAGCAGGGATGCCCGGGGAGATTCACCCCTCCACTTT
CDR3: CASRDARGDSPLHF
length: 14
J: TRBJ1-6
size: once
V: TRBV28
D: .

DNA: TGTGCCAGCAGTTACATGACAGGGCTGAACACTGAAGCTTTCTTT
CDR3: CASSYMTGLNTEAFF
length: 15
J: TRBJ1-1
size: .
V: TRBV6-2/TRBV6-3
D: TRBD1

DNA: TGTGCCAGCAGGCAGGGGCTGGTGGAGACCCAGTACTTC
CDR3: CASRQGLVETQYF
length: 13
J: TRBJ2-5
size: .
V: TRBV28
D: .

DNA: TGTGCCAGCTCAGAGGACGGCCGCAATCAGCCCCAGCATTTT
CDR3: CASSEDGRNQPQHF
length: 14
J: TRBJ1-5
size: .
V: TRBV18
D: .

DNA: TGTGCCAGCAGTTTTTCCCGGTTCAGGGTCCAGCCCCAGCATTTT
CDR3: CASSFSRFRVQPQHF
length: 15
J: TRBJ1-5
size: few
V: TRBV27
D: .

DNA: TGTGCCAGCAGTGCAGGACAGTTTAATTCACCCCTCCACTTT
CDR3: CASSAGQFNSPLHF
length: 14
J: TRBJ1-6
size: .
V: TRBV12-3/TRBV12-4
D: .

DNA: TGTGCCAGCAGCTTAGAAGGAGGAGGGACCCAGTACTTC
CDR3: CASSLEGGGTQYF
length: 13
J: TRBJ2-5
size: .
V: TRBV7-3
D: .

DNA: TGTGCCAGCAGTACCCGACAGGGTACTAACTATGGCTACACCTTC
CDR3: CASSTRQGTNYGYTF
length: 15
J: TRBJ1-2
size: .
V: TRBV6-1
D: TRBD1

DNA: TGTGCCAGCAGCTATGCAGGGGTTTCACCCCTCCACTTT
CDR3: CASSYAGVSPLHF
length: 13
J: TRBJ1-6
size: .
V: TRBV7-2
D: .

DNA: TGTGCCAGCAGCATACGACAGGGACCGAACACTGAAGCTTTCTTT
CDR3: CASSIRQGPNTEAFF
length: 15
J: TRBJ1-1
size: .
V: TRBV21-1
D: .

DNA: TGTGCCAGCCTCCGAAACCATGGCGGGAGCACTCCCGGAGAGGGAGGGACCCAGTACTTC
CDR3: CASLRNHGGSTPGEGGTQYF
length: 20
J: TRBJ2-5
size: few
V: TRBV6-2/TRBV6-3
D: TRBD2

DNA: TGCAGTGCTTCTAGACCTCGGACGGGGAACACTGAAGCTTTCTTT
CDR3: CSASRPRTGNTEAFF
length: 15
J: TRBJ1-1
size: .
V: TRBV20-1
D: .

DNA: TGTGCCAGCAGCTTAGCCGAGACAGCGGAGGGCTACACCTTC
CDR3: CASSLAETAEGYTF
length: 14
J: TRBJ1-2
size: .
V: TRBV7-2
D: .

DNA: TGTGCCAGCAGCCGACTAGCGGGACGCACAGATACGCAGTATTTT
CDR3: CASSRLAGRTDTQYF
length: 15
J: TRBJ2-3
size: .
V: TRBV6-1
D: TRBD2

DNA: TGTGCCAGCAGCTTATCGGGGCCAGATACGCAGTATTTT
CDR3: CASSLSGPDTQYF
length: 13
J: TRBJ2-3
size: .
V: TRBV7-2
D: .

DNA: TGTGCCAGCAGTTTACGGGTAGTGGGCAGAGCTAACTATGGCTACACCTTC
CDR3: CASSLRVVGRANYGYTF
length: 17
J: TRBJ1-2
size: .
V: TRBV28
D: .

DNA: TGTGCCAGTAGTCTCGCCGGGACAGGGGCCTACGAGCAGTACTTC
CDR3: CASSLAGTGAYEQYF
length: 15
J: TRBJ2-7
size: .
V: TRBV19
D: TRBD1

DNA: TGTGCCAGCAGTTGGGCTACTAGCGGGATCCTCTACGAGCAGTACTTC
CDR3: CASSWATSGILYEQYF
length: 16
J: TRBJ2-7
size: once
V: TRBV6-5
D: TRBD2

DNA: TGTGCCAGCAGCTTTCGACTAGGCGAGCAGTACTTC
CDR3: CASSFRLGEQYF
length: 12
J: TRBJ2-7
size: .
V: TRBV7-2
D: .

DNA: TGTGCCAGCAGCGACCGGGGCACCCAGTACTTC
CDR3: CASSDRGTQYF
length: 11
J: TRBJ2-5
size: .
V: TRBV7-2
D: .

DNA: TGTGCCAGCAGTTTAAGCGAGAGCACAGATACGCAGTATTTT
CDR3: CASSLSESTDTQYF
length: 14
J: TRBJ2-3
size: .
V: TRBV27
D: .

DNA: TGCGCCAGCAGCCCGAGGTGGGGGACCGGTACGGGAGGGCTTTACAATGAGCAGTTCTTC
CDR3: CASSPRWGTGTGGLYNEQFF
length: 20
J: TRBJ2-1
size: .
V: TRBV4-3
D: TRBD2

DNA: TGTGCCAGCAGCCAGCAAGTATCTCCTGGAAACACCATATATTTT
CDR3: CASSQQVSPGNTIYF
length: 15
J: TRBJ1-3
size: few
V: TRBV7-9
D: .

DNA: TGTGCCAGCAGTCGACCGGGAAAAGGACTAGCGGGCTCCAATGAGCAGTTCTTC
CDR3: CASSRPGKGLAGSNEQFF
length: 18
J: TRBJ2-1
size: .
V: TRBV6-2/TRBV6-3
D: TRBD2

DNA: TGTGCCAGCAGTTTAATGGGGGGCGCGGGCACTGAAGCTTTCTTT
CDR3: CASSLMGGAGTEAFF
length: 15
J: TRBJ1-1
size: few
V: TRBV12-3/TRBV12-4
D: .

DNA: TGTGCCAGCAGTCGCCCCCCACCAGCCTACAATGAGCAGTTCTTC
CDR3: CASSRPPPAYNEQFF
length: 15
J: TRBJ2-1
size: .
V: TRBV27
D: .

DNA: TGTGCCAGCAGGTCGGGGGACCCGGCGGATGAGCAGTTCTTC
CDR3: CASRSGDPADEQFF
length: 14
J: TRBJ2-1
size: .
V: TRBV7-2
D: .

DNA: TGTGCCAGTGGGGGGACAGGGGGTAGTCAGCCCCAGCATTTT
CDR3: CASGGTGGSQPQHF
length: 14
J: TRBJ1-5
size: .
V: TRBV19
D: TRBD1

DNA: TGTGCCAGCAGACCCTCCGGGACCTCAAGGGGAGCTTTCTTT
CDR3: CASRPSGTSRGAFF
length: 14
J: TRBJ1-1
size: .
V: TRBV12-3/TRBV12-4
D: .

DNA: TGTGCCAGCAGCCCCCGGACAGCCACCTACGAGCAGTACTTC
CDR3: CASSPRTATYEQYF
length: 14
J: TRBJ2-7
size: once
V: TRBV21-1
D: .

DNA: TGTGCCGCCACTAGCGAAAACACAGATACGCAGTATTTT
CDR3: CAATSENTDTQYF
length: 13
J: TRBJ2-3
size: few
V: TRBV24-1
D: TRBD2

DNA: TGTGCCACCAGCAGAGGTGGTCCCACCGGGGAGCTGTTTTTT
CDR3: CATSRGGPTGELFF
length: 14
J: TRBJ2-2
size: .
V: TRBV15
D: .

DNA: TGTGCCAGCAGCCCGAGGGTAGTAATTTCCTACGAGCAGTACTTC
CDR3: CASSPRVVISYEQYF
length: 15
J: TRBJ2-7
size: once
V: TRBV7-9
D: .

DNA: TGTGCCAGCAGTTCCCTGGACAGGCGGGCCCAGCATTTT
CDR3: CASSSLDRRAQHF
length: 13
J: TRBJ1-5
size: .
V: TRBV6-5
D: TRBD1

DNA: TGCAGTGCTAGAGATAATTGGAGTAGCAATCAGCCCCAGCATTTT
CDR3: CSARDNWSSNQPQHF
length: 15
J: TRBJ1-5
size: few
V: TRBV20-1
D: .

DNA: TGTGCCAGCAGCCTACTAGCGGGAGCCGGGGAGCAGTACTTC
CDR3: CASSLLAGAGEQYF
length: 14
J: TRBJ2-7
size: .
V: TRBV7-6
D: TRBD2

DNA: TGCAGTGCTACCAATAACCGGGACAGGAATGAAAAACTGTTTTTT
CDR3: CSATNNRDRNEKLFF
length: 15
J: TRBJ1-4
size: .
V: TRBV20-1
D: TRBD1

DNA: TGTGCCAGCAGTCCGACAGGGGCTTACAGCAGTAAACCCCTCCACTTT
CDR3: CASSPTGAYSSKPLHF
length: 16
J: TRBJ1-6
size: once
V: TRBV6-1
D: TRBD1

DNA: TGTGCCAGCAGCCTCACCGGGGAGCTGTTTTTT
CDR3: CASSLTGELFF
length: 11
J: TRBJ2-2
size: .
V: TRBV11-2
D: .

DNA: TGCAGTGCTTACAGGGTGGCTTTCTATAATTCACCCCTCCACTTT
CDR3: CSAYRVAFYNSPLHF
length: 15
J: TRBJ1-6
size: .
V: TRBV20-1
D: .

DNA: TGCAGCGTTGGTTCCGGCCAAAACATTCAGTACTTC
CDR3: CSVGSGQNIQYF
length: 12
J: TRBJ2-4
size: once
V: TRBV29-1
D: .

DNA: TGTGCCAGCAGCCTCGAACGGGGCGCCGGGGAGCTGTTTTTT
CDR3: CASSLERGAGELFF
length: 14
J: TRBJ2-2
size: .
V: TRBV5-6
D: .

DNA: TGCGCCAGCAGGGGGGCAGGGAACACAGATACGCAGTATTTT
CDR3: CASRGAGNTDTQYF
length: 14
J: TRBJ2-3
size: few
V: TRBV5-1
D: .

DNA: TGTGCCAGCAGCCTCAGGGGGACCTCTGGAAACACCATATATTTT
CDR3: CASSLRGTSGNTIYF
length: 15
J: TRBJ1-3
size: few
V: TRBV7-8
D: TRBD1

DNA: TGCGCCAGCAGCCAAGAACCCCGCCAGCCTCTTAACTATGGCTACACCTTC
CDR3: CASSQEPRQPLNYGYTF
length: 17
J: TRBJ1-2
size: .
V: TRBV4-3
D: .

DNA: TGTGCCAGCAGCTTTAGCGGGAGGCCCGTGGGAGATACGCAGTATTTT
CDR3: CASSFSGRPVGDTQYF
length: 16
J: TRBJ2-3
size: .
V: TRBV6-1
D: TRBD2

DNA: TGTGCCAGCAGTGAACTGGGGGCTAGGGCTGAAGCTTTCTTT
CDR3: CASSELGARAEAFF
length: 14
J: TRBJ1-1
size: .
V: TRBV6-1
D: .

DNA: TGTGCCAGCAGCCCACGCTTAGCGGGGGCAGATACGCAGTATTTT
CDR3: CASSPRLAGADTQYF
length: 15
J: TRBJ2-3
size: .
V: TRBV5-4
D: TRBD2

DNA: TGCAGTGCTAGAGATATAGCGGGGCAGGGCGGTCAGCCCCAGCATTTT
CDR3: CSARDIAGQGGQPQHF
length: 16
J: TRBJ1-5
size: few
V: TRBV20-1
D: .

DNA: TGTGCCACCAGCAGAGATCGGGACAGGGGTAACTATGGCTACACCTTC
CDR3: CATSRDRDRGNYGYTF
length: 16
J: TRBJ1-2
size: .
V: TRBV15
D: TRBD1

DNA: TGTGCCACCAGCAGAGATCTGAGGACTGATGGCTACACCTTC
CDR3: CATSRDLRTDGYTF
length: 14
J: TRBJ1-2
size: .
V: TRBV15
D: .

DNA: TGTGCCAGTGCGGGACTGACCAATGAAAAACTGTTTTTT
CDR3: CASAGLTNEKLFF
length: 13
J: TRBJ1-4
size: .
V: TRBV19
D: .

DNA: TGTGCCAGCAGCTTGGACAGGGACACTGAAGCTTTCTTT
CDR3: CASSLDRDTEAFF
length: 13
J: TRBJ1-1
size: once
V: TRBV7-2
D: TRBD1

DNA: TGTGCCAGCAGCGACGGGACACTTAGCAATCAGCCCCAGCATTTT
CDR3: CASSDGTLSNQPQHF
length: 15
J: TRBJ1-5
size: .
V: TRBV2
D: .

DNA: TGTGCCAGCAGCTTAAGGGCAGGGGGGGACACTGAAGCTTTCTTT
CDR3: CASSLRAGGDTEAFF
length: 15
J: TRBJ1-1
size: .
V: TRBV7-2
D: TRBD1

DNA: TGTGCCAGCAGCCGCGGACAGGGAGGAGAAGCTTTCTTT
CDR3: CASSRGQGGEAFF
length: 13
J: TRBJ1-1
size: .
V: TRBV27
D: TRBD1

DNA: TGCAGTGCTAGGAAGACAGGGGACAATCAGCCCCAGCATTTT
CDR3: CSARKTGDNQPQHF
length: 14
J: TRBJ1-5
size: .
V: TRBV20-1
D: TRBD1

DNA: TGTGCCAGCCTTTACCAGGGGGCTGTTTCACCCCTCCACTTT
CDR3: CASLYQGAVSPLHF
length: 14
J: TRBJ1-6
size: .
V: TRBV28
D: TRBD1

DNA: TGTGCCAGTAGCAGTCAGGGGGGATCCTACGAGCAGTACTTC
CDR3: CASSSQGGSYEQYF
length: 14
J: TRBJ2-7
size: once
V: TRBV19
D: .